This T cell receptor (beta chain) was identified during a study of beta chain features in type 1 diabetes. The sequenced template was cDNA made from the entire isolated RNA. The assay was immunoSEQ multiplex PCR, and TCRdb's table has in-frame clones only and misses some. The table has 250,000 to 400,000 clones, 14% seen once; the top ten hold 6.7%. V lost 6 bases, J lost 1 base, and 7 bases lay in between. Germline CDR1 SNHLY, CDR2 FYNNEI. The CDR3 extends over 12 amino acids. The receptor was isolated from a man in his thirties or forties in good health. The sequenced sample was central memory CD4+ T cells from blood. The rearrangement joins TRBV2 to TRBJ2-7; D not resolved. As DNA, the CDR3 is TGTGCCAGCAGCGAGACTTCCTACGAGCAGTACTTC. Its protein product is CASSETSYEQYF.